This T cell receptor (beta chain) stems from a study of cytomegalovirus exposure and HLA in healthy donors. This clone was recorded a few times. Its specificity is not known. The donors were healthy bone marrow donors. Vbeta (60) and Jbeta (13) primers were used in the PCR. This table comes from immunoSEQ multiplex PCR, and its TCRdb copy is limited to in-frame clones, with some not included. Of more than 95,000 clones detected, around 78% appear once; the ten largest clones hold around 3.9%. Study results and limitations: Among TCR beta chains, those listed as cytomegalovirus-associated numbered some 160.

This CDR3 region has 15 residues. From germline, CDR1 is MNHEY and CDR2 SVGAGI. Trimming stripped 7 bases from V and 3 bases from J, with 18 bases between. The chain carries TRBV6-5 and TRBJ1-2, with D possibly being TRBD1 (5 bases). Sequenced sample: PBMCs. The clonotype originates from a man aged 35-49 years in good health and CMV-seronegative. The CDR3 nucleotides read TGTGCCAGCACCCCATTCGGGGGGTTAGACTATGGCTACACCTTC. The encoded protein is CASTPFGGLDYGYTF.